This T cell receptor beta chain was obtained from a study of blood T cell repertoires in COVID-19. In the study overall: Samples representing acute and convalescent COVID-19 were sourced from the United States, Italy and Spain. PBMCs, B-cell-depleted T cells, or T cells provided the cDNA or gDNA that made up the material.

This CDR3 has 14 amino acids. CDR1 and CDR2 from the germline V gene are LGHDT and YNNKEL (reference sequence). V dropped 1 base and J dropped 4; count of bases not matched to a gene: 3. This clone has just a few counts. A Seattle source enrolled patients during active infection and followed them longitudinally. As originally analysed: Reference gene primer amplification gave estimated nucleated cell counts. Sequenced by immunoSEQ multiplex PCR; TCRdb stores in-frame clones only, minus some. V, J and clone size are taken as reported in that table, and D and trimming were inferred from the DNA itself. Of hundreds of thousands of clones listed, roughly 90% are singletons.

V gene TRBV3-1 (or the pseudogene TRBV3-2) combines with J gene TRBJ1-2; 7 nucleotides agree with TRBD1. Source material: peripheral blood. The sequence was collected from a woman aged 30 to 39 with COVID-19, enrolled during active disease. CDR3 loop: CASSQGAGGYGYTF. The DNA for the CDR3 is TGTGCCAGCAGCCAAGGGGCAGGGGGCTATGGCTACACCTTC.